The subject of this entry is one T cell receptor (beta chain). Which antigen it targets is not known. The record has no base qualities; no much larger clone is one base away. Each donor gave one peripheral blood draw, averaging approximately 110 mL, which was collected into heparinised tubes. Using a panel that included CD45RO, CCR7, CD25, CD127, CD95 and CD27, naive, central memory, regulatory and stem cell-like memory CD4+ T cells were sorted on a BD FACSAria II. All sorted populations exceeded 95% purity. PBMCs were separated immediately by Lymphoprep density gradient centrifugation and were stained directly, without being cultured. So that batch effects would be minimized, each experiment stained and sorted samples in pairs, pairing one healthy donor with one patient. Trimmed from V: 4 bases; trimmed from J: 7 bases; junction bases lacking a gene match: 9. From the germline V gene, CDR1 is KGHSH and CDR2 is LQKENI. The CDR3 starts with the cysteine, ends with the phenylalanine, and has 15 residues. Of the read, only the CDR3 DNA is kept; its 45 bases are in frame from base 1.

This sample stems from a study of beta chain features in type 1 diabetes (dated by TCRdb to between 2018 and 2020). Regarding the research as a whole: Mean age, gender distribution, total cell number and subset yield were not different between patients and healthy donors. A total of approximately 100 million sorted cells were examined across all samples, and the number of cells per subset was strongly correlated with RNA yield. The study compared the TCRB repertoires of sorted circulating CD4+ T cell subsets in recently diagnosed type 1 diabetes patients with those in matched healthy donors. Whereas all 28 donors provided naive and central memory subsets, regulatory and stem cell-like memory subsets were isolated from just 8 patients and about 8 healthy donors.

What the work shows at the level of the full study, not this receptor alone: HLA sub-analyses involved small numbers of individuals, so any influence of HLA type on TCRB rearrangement remained unresolved. Type 1 diabetes patients showed a moderate but significant shortening of TCRB CDR3 length in all four CD4+ subsets. Naive, central memory and regulatory TCRB repertoires appeared to be more alike among patients than among healthy donors. At VDJ recombination sites, type 1 diabetes patients had fewer insertions and more deleted nucleotides, which implies abnormalities in thymic rearrangement. Because cDNA was sequenced instead of genomic DNA, highly expressing activated cells could be over-represented, though the groups showed no difference in activation or CD3 levels. PCR may preferentially amplify shorter templates, but because patient and control samples were amplified and corrected together, any resulting skew would affect both groups equally.

The High Capacity cDNA Reverse Transcription Kit was used to reverse transcribe all of the isolated RNA, meaning that expressed TCRB transcripts were what got sequenced. Deep immunoSEQ sequencing was applied to naive, central memory and regulatory T cell samples, giving an average of roughly 3.5 million total reads per sample. After sorted cells were lysed in RLT buffer, RNA was extracted with DNase-treated RNeasy Micro or Mini kits, with the choice depending on cell number. To prevent cross-contamination, each cell subset was processed individually, whereas patient and healthy donor samples were processed jointly. Using the immunoSEQ multiplex PCR, TCRB sequences were amplified from cDNA into 87-bp fragments spanning the CDR3 region. Sequencing of the amplicons was performed on the Illumina HiSeq platform. Per the source publication's procedure: PCR bias was corrected computationally using synthetic template baselines, and reads within Hamming distance 2 were collapsed, with unmergeable singletons discarded. Reads were aligned to IMGT to assign V, D and J genes, CDR3 length, and insertions or deletions at six rearrangement sites. Within each subset, clonotype counts were normalized to sorted cell number, after which true diversity and Gini coefficients were computed with the tcR R package. The overlap coefficient, calculated on TCRB nucleotide sequences, was used to quantify repertoire sharing. As a proxy for the pre-selection repertoire, out-of-frame TCRB sequences from naive cells were analyzed. Held by TCRdb, this immuneACCESS table contains in-frame sequences only and omits some clones. Under half of the omission traces to an unresolved V gene where checked; the cause of the rest is unknown. The V and J calls and clone size were taken over from that table, and D and trimming were inferred from the DNA. The sample table contains 250,000 to 350,000 clones; only one count was recorded for roughly an eighth of them. Together, the top ten hold roughly 0.018% of the sample.

This clonotype originated in a man aged 25-45 years with type 1 diabetes. Recombination connected TRBV18 to TRBJ2-1, with 8 middle bases fitting TRBD2. Sequencing was carried out using naive CD4+ T cells from blood. The sample's cell subset or site label is to be understood as: true naive CD4+ T cells. Here the CDR3 is given as CASSRAGDLWNEQFF. The DNA sequence is as follows: TGTGCCAGCTCACGAGCGGGAGACTTATGGAATGAGCAGTTCTTC.